Listed here are 3 T cell receptor beta chains from one sample, sequenced in a study of CXCR3 chemokines and chemotherapy response in bladder cancer. TCRdb re-derived calls from the PCR reads in MiXCR, one entry per CDR3 protein. The sample includes about 2,300 distinct CDR3 sequences, 6.5% to 9% of them seen just once. This specimen was acquired from a patient whose treatment included neoadjuvant chemotherapy. The source is a human donor with bladder cancer that responded to neoadjuvant chemotherapy.

By share of the sample, this clonotype is medium-sized (0.01 to 0.1%). V gene TRBV27 combines with J gene TRBJ2-7; TRBD2 agrees at 12 bases. J gave up 7 bases and V 5 bases, and 9 bases lay outside the gene matches. Per germline, CDR1 MNHEY and CDR2 SMNVEV (reference sequence). This CDR3 spans 15 amino acids. Here the CDR3 reads CASSPRLAGDREQYF. The CDR3, as DNA: TGTGCCAGCAGTCCTCGACTAGCGGGAGATAGGGAGCAGTACTTC.

This clonotype is medium-sized. V usage is TRBV6-2 or TRBV6-3 and J usage is TRBJ2-2; D is uncertain. Germline CDR1 is MNHEY and CDR2 is SVGEGT. The CDR3 loop spans 15 amino acids. V was pared by 2 bases and J by 5 bases, with 12 bases between. CDR3: CASSYGYGGTGELFF. The CDR3 bases are TGTGCCAGCAGTTACGGGTACGGTGGGACCGGGGAGCTGTTTTTT.

This clonotype is deemed medium-sized. The chain joins TRBV6-5 to TRBJ1-4; the match to TRBD1 covers 7 bases. V was clipped by 5 bases and J by 8 bases; unmatched bases: 5. Germline V gene data show CDR1 as MNHEY and CDR2 as SVGAGI. This CDR3 has 13 residues. CDR3 sequence: CASSKTGREKLFF. Here the CDR3 DNA reads TGTGCCAGCAGTAAGACAGGGAGGGAAAAACTGTTTTTT.